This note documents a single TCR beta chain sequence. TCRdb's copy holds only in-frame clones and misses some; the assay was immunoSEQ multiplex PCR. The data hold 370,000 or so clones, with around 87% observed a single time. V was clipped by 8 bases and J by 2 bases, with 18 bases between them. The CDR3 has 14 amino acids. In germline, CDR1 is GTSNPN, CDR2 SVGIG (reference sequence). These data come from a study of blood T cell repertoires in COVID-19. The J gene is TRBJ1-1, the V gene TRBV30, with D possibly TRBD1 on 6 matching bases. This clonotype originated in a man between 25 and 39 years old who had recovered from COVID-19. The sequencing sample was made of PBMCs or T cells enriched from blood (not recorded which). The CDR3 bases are TGTGCCGGGACGCCGGGACACCAAAACACTGAAGCTTTCTTT. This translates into CAGTPGHQNTEAFF.